This TCR beta chain was sequenced in a study of early T cells in non-severe SARS-CoV-2 infection. Study-wide background: Chains were not paired, and sequencing was done on bulk RNA from unsorted whole blood.

Separate cDNA molecules each had unique molecular identifiers attached to them. TCRdb fed the 5' RACE reads into MiXCR, producing one record per CDR3 protein. The table shows around 60,000 distinct CDR3 sequences, with 20% occurring only once. This CDR3 contains 15 residues. Trimming took off 6 bases at V and 4 bases at J, with 17 bases between the two ends. The germline V gene encodes CDR1 WNHNN and CDR2 SYGVQD (reference sequence). Within the sample, this clonotype is large (0.1 to 1%). This TCR was sampled from an adult who was a healthcare worker with PCR-confirmed SARS-CoV-2 infection or an uninfected control (not recorded which). The V gene is TRBV10-1, the J gene TRBJ2-3; D perhaps matches TRBD1 (5 bases). The specimen comprised whole blood, sampled at baseline. CDR3 nucleotides: TGCGCCAGCAGCGGCGACAGTTCCTCACCAGATACGCAGTATTTT. Its protein is CASSGDSSSPDTQYF.